The entry below gives a single T cell receptor (beta chain) sequence along with its context. This sample stems from a study of T cells after yellow fever vaccination. TCRdb reanalysed the 5' RACE reads using MiXCR and keeps one entry per CDR3 protein. The sample lists 300,000 to 350,000 distinct CDR3 sequences, 3.5% to 4.5% occurring once. Germline lookup yields CDR1 SGHTA and CDR2 FQGNSA. This CDR3 contains 12 residues. With 4 bases removed from V and 5 bases from J, the gap between germline ends came to 6 bases. The chain has TRBV7-2 and TRBJ1-5; the D is unclear. The receptor's source is a young man who received the YFV17D yellow fever vaccine. This sample comprised PBMCs, obtained 15 days after the yellow fever booster vaccination. CDR3 in amino acids: CASSWVDQPQHF. The CDR3 coding sequence is TGTGCCAGCAGCTGGGTAGATCAGCCCCAGCATTTT.